Below, 6 T cell receptor beta chains from the same sample are listed, as sequenced in a study of blood T cell repertoires in COVID-19. Profiling relied on immunoSEQ multiplex PCR, and the TCRdb table lists in-frame clones only, not all of them. The sample carries about 330,000 clones, more than 75% recorded once. What was sequenced was peripheral blood. The receptors shown here come from a woman aged 45 to 65 with active or convalescent COVID-19.

The V gene is TRBV4-1, the J gene TRBJ2-1; D is perhaps TRBD2 (5 bases). The CDR3 extends over 16 amino acids. The germline V and J ends were trimmed by 3 bases and 5 bases, with 17 bases remaining between them. From germline, CDR1 is MGHRA and CDR2 YSYEKL. The CDR3 region has the DNA TGCGCCAGCAGCCACGGTTGGGGAGTCCCTAACAATGAGCAGTTCTTC. Protein product: CASSHGWGVPNNEQFF.

This clone appeared a single time. The genes are TRBV3-1 (or the pseudogene TRBV3-2) and TRBJ1-5; 7 bases are a match to TRBD1. CDR1 and CDR2 from the germline V gene are LGHDT and YNNKEL (reference sequence). The CDR3 is 15 amino acids. Unmatched junction bases numbered 3, after V lost 1 base and J lost 3 bases. In nucleotides, the CDR3 is TGTGCCAGCAGCCAAGGAGGGGGCTACAATCAGCCCCAGCATTTT. Protein sequence: CASSQGGGYNQPQHF.

The rearrangement uses TRBV29-1 and TRBJ1-1; D might be TRBD1 (6 bases). Deletions cut 5 bases from V and 5 bases from J, with 24 bases between. CDR3 length: 16 amino acids. Germline V gene lookup returns CDR1 SQVTM and CDR2 ANQGSEA. For the CDR3, the DNA is TGCAGCGTTTCCTACCCGATTGGAAGGGGGATGACTGAAGCTTTCTTT. Residues: CSVSYPIGRGMTEAFF.

The J gene is TRBJ2-2, the V gene TRBV18; TRBD2 matches at 7 bases. The V and J ends lost 5 bases and 5 bases, in that order; junction bases with no gene match: 8. Germline values: CDR1 KGHSH, CDR2 LQKENI. This CDR3 has 15 residues. CDR3 sequence (DNA): TGTGCCAGCTCAACGTTGAGGCGGGGGACCGGGGAGCTGTTTTTT. Protein: CASSTLRRGTGELFF. The whole variable domain, filled in from reference TRBV18 and TRBJ2-2, reads NAGVMQNPRHLVRRRGQEARLRCSPMKGHSHVYWYRQLPEEGLKFMVYLQKENIIDESGMPKERFSAEFPKEGPSILRIQQVVRGDSAAYFCASSTLRRGTGELFFGEGSRLTVL.

The CDR3 DNA is TGTGCCAGCAGTCGGAGCCCTGGTGCAGGGGCAGGAAACACCATATATTTT. It encodes CASSRSPGAGAGNTIYF. V and J are TRBV27 and TRBJ1-3; D perhaps matches TRBD1 (6 bases). Germline CDR1 is MNHEY and CDR2 is SMNVEV (reference sequence). CDR3 size: 17 residues. Trimming pared 5 bases from V and 4 bases from J, leaving 21 bases between.

Comment on this clone: Other DNA sequences from this sample encode an identical CDR3 as well. V usage is TRBV27 and J usage is TRBJ2-7, with 8 bases identical to TRBD2. Germline CDR1 MNHEY, CDR2 SMNVEV (reference sequence). CDR3 size: 15 residues. V dropped 2 bases and J dropped 2; count of bases not matched to a gene: 5. CDR3 amino acids: CASSLTGGLTYEQYF. The CDR3 region has the DNA TGTGCCAGCAGTTTAACGGGAGGGCTAACCTACGAGCAGTACTTC.